The rows below give T cell receptor beta chains drawn from one sample of a study of blood T cell repertoires in COVID-19. Data came from immunoSEQ multiplex PCR; TCRdb stores just in-frame clones and leaves some out. Of fewer than 500,000 clones detected, more than 65% appear once; the ten largest clones hold roughly 1.2%. The sample was peripheral blood. Receptors originate from a human donor with acute or convalescent COVID-19. The donor label of this sample is uncertain. Both conserved end residues are part of each CDR3. Clone size is stated in some rows and not others, as once, few, many or a class when expanded.

clone_size: -
j_call: TRBJ1-3
v_call: TRBV6-5
cdr3_length: 15
cdr3_aa: CASSYSGTAGNTIYF

clone_size: -
j_call: TRBJ1-2
v_call: TRBV6-5
cdr3_length: 15
cdr3_aa: CASRQTDAQGYGYTF

clone_size: -
j_call: TRBJ2-7
v_call: TRBV5-1
cdr3_length: 14
cdr3_aa: CASSVSGESGEQYF

clone_size: -
j_call: TRBJ2-7
v_call: TRBV27
cdr3_length: 15
cdr3_aa: CASSLFGGPTYEQYF

clone_size: -
j_call: TRBJ1-5
v_call: TRBV10-2
cdr3_length: 13
cdr3_aa: CASSERRDQPQHF

clone_size: -
j_call: TRBJ2-5
v_call: TRBV19
cdr3_length: 14
cdr3_aa: CASSDRGGDETQYF

clone_size: -
j_call: TRBJ2-1
v_call: TRBV25-1
cdr3_length: 16
cdr3_aa: CASSGSSANSYNEQFF

clone_size: -
j_call: TRBJ1-4
v_call: TRBV2
cdr3_length: 14
cdr3_aa: CASSYDSFNEKLFF

clone_size: -
j_call: TRBJ2-1
v_call: TRBV7-8
cdr3_length: 12
cdr3_aa: CASSLGLGEQFF

clone_size: few
j_call: TRBJ1-6
v_call: TRBV20-1
cdr3_length: 15
cdr3_aa: CSASFSPGRNSPLHF

clone_size: -
j_call: TRBJ1-2
v_call: TRBV5-4
cdr3_length: 16
cdr3_aa: CASSFVPGQGTYGYTF

clone_size: -
j_call: TRBJ2-5
v_call: TRBV5-1
cdr3_length: 16
cdr3_aa: CASSLPQGLTKETQYF

clone_size: -
j_call: TRBJ2-5
v_call: TRBV6-5
cdr3_length: 14
cdr3_aa: CASSLDRVQETQYF

clone_size: once
j_call: TRBJ2-7
v_call: TRBV10-1
cdr3_length: 16
cdr3_aa: CASSPRTSGGFYEQYF

clone_size: -
j_call: TRBJ1-5
v_call: TRBV28
cdr3_length: 12
cdr3_aa: CASSSENQPQHF

clone_size: -
j_call: TRBJ2-1
v_call: TRBV11-2
cdr3_length: 16
cdr3_aa: CASSSPNRAGYNEQFF

clone_size: -
j_call: TRBJ2-2
v_call: TRBV4-2
cdr3_length: 15
cdr3_aa: CASSHSGSWTGELFF

clone_size: -
j_call: TRBJ1-1
v_call: TRBV11-2
cdr3_length: 13
cdr3_aa: CASSLTGNTEAFF

clone_size: -
j_call: TRBJ1-1
v_call: TRBV15
cdr3_length: 16
cdr3_aa: CATSVSGHHMNTEAFF

clone_size: once
j_call: TRBJ1-2
v_call: TRBV15
cdr3_length: 12
cdr3_aa: CATSRGGGDYTF

clone_size: -
j_call: TRBJ1-3
v_call: TRBV11-2
cdr3_length: 13
cdr3_aa: CASGDRMGNTIYF

clone_size: few
j_call: TRBJ1-1
v_call: TRBV29-1
cdr3_length: 13
cdr3_aa: CSVAEGVSTEAFF